The T cell receptor beta chain described here comes from a study of T-cell memory formation after mild COVID-19. Study-level background: Largely donor-specific sequence clusters came from a couple of donors. The study, taken as a whole, reports: A balance of CD4 and CD8 characterized clones contracting day 15 to 85, whereas later expanders leaned CD4+. Prior to infection, memory already included some responding clones, suggesting cross-reactive memory joined.

5'RACE primed at constant segments yielded TCR alpha and TCR beta cDNA libraries bearing sample barcodes and UMIs. Via MiXCR, TCRdb re-called the 5' RACE reads, giving one row per CDR3 protein. The data show around 390,000 distinct CDR3 sequences, with roughly 15% seen just once and 20% to 25% held by the top ten. A few counts support this clonotype. Its target is not known. V was clipped by 5 bases and J by 5 bases, with 20 bases between them. The CDR3 extends over 16 amino acids. Sequencing was performed on PBMCs or a T cell subset sorted from them (not recorded which). The TCR was taken from a man aged 18 to 29 who had mild COVID-19 (a few samples of this study predate the infection). Cell type and time point are not known. The chain is built from TRBV12-3 or TRBV12-4 and TRBJ2-3; possible D gene TRBD2, 7 bases. Here the CDR3 DNA reads TGTGCCAGCAGTCCCATCAGAGGGGGGGCCGGAGATACGCAGTATTTT. Protein sequence: CASSPIRGGAGDTQYF.